Presented here are 15 T cell receptor beta chains from one specimen sequenced in a study of blood T cells in healthy people across ages. The authors ran a second PCR of roughly 6 to 11 cycles using a sample-barcoded 5' primer and a J-beta primer mix. From the 5' RACE reads, TCRdb called clonotypes with MiXCR, one entry per CDR3 protein. In the table there are about 720,000 distinct CDR3 sequences, 20% to 30% of which are singletons. This sample was also put to use in a study of T cells of mothers and their children.

Material for sequencing was blood. The receptors derive from a boy between 10 and 17 years old in good health.

This clonotype was seen a handful of times. This sequence joins TRBV3-1 and TRBJ2-7; no firm D call. The CDR3 runs 14 residues. Germline lookup yields CDR1 LGHDT and CDR2 YNNKEL (reference sequence). V was trimmed by 0 bases and J by 6 bases, leaving 12 bases between them. For the CDR3, the DNA is TGTGCCAGCAGCCAAGAAAGCGCAAGCATCGAGCAGTACTTC. It encodes CASSQESASIEQYF.

The chain couples TRBV5-5 to TRBJ2-2, with 8 bases fitting TRBD1. The CDR3 sequence is 15 residues long. V shed 5 bases and J 2 bases; nucleotides not matched to a gene: 5. The germline V gene encodes CDR1 SGHKS and CDR2 YYEKEE (reference sequence). The CDR3 here is CASRRGQGNTGELFF. The CDR3 DNA reads as TGTGCCAGCAGGAGAGGACAGGGAAACACCGGGGAGCTGTTTTTT.

CDR3 nucleotides: TGTGCCAGCAGTAACCTCCACGGGCAGTACTTC. This codes for CASSNLHGQYF. V usage is TRBV27 and J usage is TRBJ2-7; D not certain. Germline assignment: CDR1 MNHEY and CDR2 SMNVEV (reference sequence). V was shortened by 5 bases and J by 9 bases, with 11 bases between the two germline ends. The CDR3 is 11 amino acids.

This clonotype was counted only a few times. The chain employs TRBV6-2 or TRBV6-3 and TRBJ2-5; D possibly corresponds to TRBD1 (6 bases). The CDR3 has 15 residues. Per germline, CDR1 MNHEY and CDR2 SVGEGT. The germline V and J ends were trimmed by 3 bases and 7 bases, with 18 bases remaining between them. Here the CDR3 reads CASSYSPDSWGTQYF. The CDR3 region has the DNA TGTGCCAGCAGTTATTCTCCGGACAGCTGGGGGACCCAGTACTTC.

This clonotype was seen just once. Mismatch with germline at one junction end may stem from a read error. The chain employs TRBV14 and TRBJ2-7, with 8 bases identical to TRBD1. Germline assignment: CDR1 SGHDN and CDR2 FVKESK. This CDR3 comprises 17 residues. CDR3 bases: TGTGCCAGCAGTCAAGTGGCCTCGGGACAGGAGGATCGGGAGCAGTACTTC. Protein sequence: CASSQVASGQEDREQYF.

The chain uses TRBV9 and TRBJ2-5, with 8 bases fitting TRBD2. Trimming cost V 3 bases and J 9 bases; bases outside gene matches: 13. The CDR3 has 15 amino acids. Germline loops: CDR1 SGDLS, CDR2 YYNGEE. CDR3: CASSAAPGTREAQYF. The CDR3 region has the DNA TGTGCCAGCAGCGCAGCCCCCGGGACTAGGGAGGCCCAGTACTTC. The variable domain in full, with the rest retrieved from reference TRBV9 and TRBJ2-5, is DSGVTQTPKHLITATGQRVTLRCSPRSGDLSVYWYQQSLDQGLQFLIQYYNGEERAKGNILERFSAQQFPDLHSELNLSSLELGDSALYFCASSAAPGTREAQYFGPGTRLLVL.

This clonotype came up a few times. The V call is TRBV6-6, the J call TRBJ1-6, with 7 bases identical to TRBD1. Per germline, CDR1 MNHNY and CDR2 SVGAGI (reference sequence). The CDR3 length is 16 residues. V lost 6 bases and J lost 8; bases outside the gene matches: 13. Here the CDR3 reads CASSPTADRDDSPLHF. CDR3 coding DNA: TGTGCCAGCAGCCCTACCGCCGACAGGGATGATTCACCCCTCCACTTT.

V usage is TRBV20-1 and J usage is TRBJ2-5; 7 bases line up with TRBD2. Germline trimming cut 3 bases from V and 1 base from J; bases unmatched to any gene: 5. The germline CDR1 and CDR2 sequences are DFQATT and SNEGSKA (reference sequence). This CDR3 comprises 14 residues. DNA for the CDR3: TGCAGTGCTAGCTGGGGACTACCCCAAGAGACCCAGTACTTC. Translating it yields CSASWGLPQETQYF.

Only a few counts were recorded for this clonotype. The J gene is TRBJ2-1, the V gene TRBV7-2; D is ambiguous. Trimming took off 5 bases at V and 0 bases at J, with 14 bases between the two ends. Germline CDR1 reads SGHTA; CDR2 reads FQGNSA. The CDR3 spans 16 residues. The CDR3 loop is CASSHRVVSSYNEQFF. In nucleotides, the CDR3 is TGTGCCAGCAGCCATAGGGTGGTTAGCTCCTACAATGAGCAGTTCTTC.

This chain joins TRBV28 and TRBJ2-5; TRBD1 matches 10 bases. J gave up 4 bases and V 3 bases, and 8 bases lay outside the gene matches. CDR3 length: 16 residues. The V gene's germline CDR1 is MDHEN and CDR2 SYDVKM. CDR3 bases: TGTGCCAGCAGTTTGCACCGGGACAGGGGTGTAGAGACCCAGTACTTC. This codes for CASSLHRDRGVETQYF.

This clonotype has a handful of counts. CDR3 loop: CSARASLLNTEAFF. The CDR3 DNA follows: TGCAGTGCTAGAGCAAGCCTCCTGAACACTGAAGCTTTCTTT. The V call is TRBV20-1, the J call TRBJ1-1; D remains unclear. CDR1 and CDR2 from the germline V gene are DFQATT and SNEGSKA (reference sequence). The CDR3 runs to 14 residues. V lost 1 base, J lost 0 bases, and 9 bases lay in between.

As to this clonotype: Mismatch with germline at one junction end may stem from a read error. V usage is TRBV7-9 and J usage is TRBJ1-6, with 7 bases fitting TRBD1. This CDR3 is 17 amino acids long. Germline values: CDR1 SEHNR, CDR2 FQNEAQ (reference sequence). CDR3 DNA sequence: TGTGCCAGCAGCTTAGTTCGTACTGGGACAGAGAATTCGCCCCTCCACTTT. Amino acid sequence: CASSLVRTGTENSPLHF.

This clonotype has only a few counts. The CDR3 carries no conserved terminal phenylalanine or tryptophan, so it likely arises from a read error. This chain links TRBV27 with TRBJ2-7, with D perhaps being TRBD1 or TRBD2 (6 bases each). Germline CDR1 MNHEY, CDR2 SMNVEV (reference sequence). The CDR3 extends over 15 amino acids. V was pared by 5 bases and J by 3 bases, with 17 bases between. CDR3 sequence reads: CASSHSGGINYEQYL. The CDR3 DNA sequence: TGTGCCAGCAGTCATTCCGGGGGCATAAACTACGAGCAGTACCTC.

V gene TRBV12-3 or TRBV12-4 combines with J gene TRBJ2-4; D ambiguous. Trimming pared 5 bases from V and 4 bases from J, leaving 9 bases between. CDR3 length: 13 residues. The CDR3 DNA follows: TGTGCCAGCAGTGGATACTATAAAAACATTCAGTACTTC. As protein: CASSGYYKNIQYF.

Many counts were recorded for this clonotype. The J gene is TRBJ1-4, the V gene TRBV7-2, with D possibly being TRBD1 (6 bases). The length of the CDR3 is 14 residues. Germline V gene sequence: CDR1 SGHTA, CDR2 FQGNSA. Trimming cost V 2 bases and J 8 bases, with 12 bases left between them. CDR3: CASSLRTEMEKLFF. In DNA form, the CDR3 reads TGTGCCAGCAGCTTACGGACAGAGATGGAAAAACTGTTTTTT.